The rows below give T cell receptor beta chains drawn from one sample of a study of control samples from healthy donors and cancer patients. Assay used: immunoSEQ multiplex PCR; TCRdb lists only in-frame clones, some missing. The sample lists some 120,000 clones, around 90% occurring once. The source material was blood. Receptors originate from a man aged 50 to 59 in good health. The CDR3 runs from the conserved cysteine through the conserved F or W. D genes are given only for firm matches. Not all rows give a size; the values are once, few, many and, for expanded clones, a class.

j_call v_call d_call clone_size cdr3_nt cdr3_aa
TRBJ1-6 TRBV29-1 TRBD1 - TGCAGGGAGGGGGACAGAGCCCCTTTT CREGDRAPF
TRBJ2-7 TRBV7-2 - - TGTGCCAGCAGCTTAGAGGGCAGGGGCCGGGAGCAGTACTTC CASSLEGRGREQYF
TRBJ2-3 TRBV19 - - TGTGCCAGTAGTATAGTGGGGGGGGGCCAGGATACGCAGTATTTT CASSIVGGGQDTQYF
TRBJ2-7 TRBV27 - - TGTGCCAGCAGTTCCACGTTAGACGGAGACCTAAGCTCCTACGAGCAGTACTTC CASSSTLDGDLSSYEQYF
TRBJ2-7 TRBV27 TRBD2 - TGTGCCAGCAGCCGTCTCGCGGGGGTTGACGAGCAGTACTTC CASSRLAGVDEQYF
TRBJ2-3 TRBV18 TRBD2 once TGTGCCAGCTCACCAGCTAGCGGGGGTTCAGATACGCAGTATTTT CASSPASGGSDTQYF
TRBJ2-1 TRBV7-6 TRBD2 - TGTGCCAGCAGCTTAGCCCGCCCGGGCCGGGGGGCCTACAATGAGCAGTTCTTC CASSLARPGRGAYNEQFF
TRBJ1-2 TRBV30 - - TGTGCCTGGAGTGTACGGCGGGGGCGAAGCTACACCTTC CAWSVRRGRSYTF
TRBJ1-6 TRBV27 TRBD1 - TGTGCCAGCGGATCCTTGCCCGACAGGGCTCGCGAGTCACCCCTCCACTTT CASGSLPDRARESPLHF
TRBJ2-7 TRBV6-5 TRBD2 once TGTGCCAGCAGACCTCGGGGGGGGTCCTACGAGCAGTACTTC CASRPRGGSYEQYF
TRBJ1-5 TRBV19 TRBD1 few TGTGCCAGTAGTATCTTCGGGCAGGGGGGCAATCAGCCCCAGCATTTT CASSIFGQGGNQPQHF
TRBJ1-2 TRBV6-5 - - TGTGCCAGCAGTTACTCTTTCAGGGTTAACTATGGCTACACCTTC CASSYSFRVNYGYTF
TRBJ2-1 TRBV7-8 TRBD2 - TGTGCCAGCAGCCCTAGGGGACTAGCGAACTCCTACAATGAGCAGTTCTTC CASSPRGLANSYNEQFF